The T cell receptor (beta chain) described here comes from a study of response to subunit inactivated influenza vaccine. Germline loops: CDR1 MNHNS, CDR2 SASEGT. This CDR3 contains 14 residues. V gave up 6 bases and J gave up 9 bases, with 18 bases separating them. TCRdb re-analysed the RT-PCR reads in MiXCR, keeping a single row per CDR3 protein. The repertoire holds 450,000 to 550,000 distinct CDR3 sequences, with around 25% as singletons. Study results and limitations: It was suggested by the authors that few new T cells are recruited by each seasonal influenza vaccination.

This clonotype was observed a single time. The target antigen is unknown. The V and J genes are TRBV6-1 and TRBJ2-1, with D perhaps matching TRBD1 (6 bases). The clonotype comes from a man aged 45 to 65 who received an inactivated influenza vaccine. The sample in question was CD4+ T cells sorted from PBMCs, obtained around 5 days after vaccination. CDR3 sequence reads: CASRGNRVDGEQFF. The CDR3 DNA reads as TGTGCCAGCAGGGGGAACAGGGTGGATGGTGAGCAGTTCTTC.